This T cell receptor beta chain was found in a study of T cells in Graves' hyperthyroidism and ophthalmopathy. Concerning this clonotype: Its antigen is unknown.

Using RNA transcripts as the source, TCR beta CDR3 regions were amplified. During a first-round RT-PCR of the TCR CDR3, the HTBI primer set was used. TCRdb analysed the multiplex PCR reads with MiXCR anew, one entry per CDR3 protein. The sample consists of roughly 500,000 distinct CDR3 sequences, about 46% of them appearing once. This CDR3 is built from 12 residues. V trimming: 9 bases; J trimming: 5 bases; junction bases outside the gene matches: 3. CDR1 SNHLY and CDR2 FYNNEI come from the germline V gene. Overall study findings and caveats: A model of 13 V-J features distinguished ophthalmopathy from stable hyperthyroidism. Blood held most thyroid clonotypes expanded above 0.001 frequency.

The study based diagnoses on clinical symptoms, serum thyroxine and TRAb, thyroid ultrasound and orbital computed tomography. The chain joins TRBV2 to TRBJ1-4; 7 nucleotides match TRBD1. What was sequenced was peripheral blood or thyroid tissue (not recorded which). The clonotype was recovered from an adult woman with Graves' disease, either hyperthyroidism or ophthalmopathy (not recorded which). The CDR3 loop reads CASGQDNEKLFF. The DNA for the CDR3 is TGTGCCAGTGGACAGGACAATGAAAAACTGTTTTTT.